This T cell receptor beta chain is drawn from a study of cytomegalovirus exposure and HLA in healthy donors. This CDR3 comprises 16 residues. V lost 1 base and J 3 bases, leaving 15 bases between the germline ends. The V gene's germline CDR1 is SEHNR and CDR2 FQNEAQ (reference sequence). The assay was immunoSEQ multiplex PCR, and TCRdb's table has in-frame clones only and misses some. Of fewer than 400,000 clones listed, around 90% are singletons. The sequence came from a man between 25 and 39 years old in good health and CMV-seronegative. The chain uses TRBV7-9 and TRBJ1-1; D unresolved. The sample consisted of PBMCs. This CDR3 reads CASSLDLREMDTEAFF. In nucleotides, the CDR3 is TGTGCCAGCAGCTTAGATCTTCGGGAAATGGACACTGAAGCTTTCTTT.